A selection of T cell receptor beta chains follows, all from one sample in a study of blood T cell repertoires in COVID-19. Sequenced by immunoSEQ multiplex PCR; TCRdb stores in-frame clones only, minus some. The sample consists of fewer than 250,000 clones, under 90% of them appearing once. The sequencing input was peripheral blood. The receptors originated from a woman in her thirties or forties with active or convalescent COVID-19. CDR3s leave out the opening cysteine and the closing phenylalanine or tryptophan.

v_gene	j_gene	CDR3aa
TRBV9	TRBJ2-3	ASSEEAGRGTDTQY
TRBV9	TRBJ2-2	ASSVGLADGELF
TRBV5-1	TRBJ1-2	ASSLGRAGYGYT
TRBV5-4	TRBJ2-1	ASSTPPTGSGYNEQF
TRBV30	TRBJ1-1	AWRGENTEAF
TRBV7-9	TRBJ1-4	ASSFPGVNSANEKLF
TRBV5-1	TRBJ2-6	ASAPSSGANVLT
TRBV29-1	TRBJ1-2	SLGPVGAYGYT
TRBV24-1	TRBJ2-3	ATSGGSPSAGGKTDTQY
TRBV5-4	TRBJ1-4	ASSYSGDPRREKLF
TRBV11-3	TRBJ1-1	ASSLRTEFTF
TRBV19	TRBJ2-7	ASSASGFLEQY
TRBV21-1	TRBJ2-5	ASSKVIGRRNSGVGETQY
TRBV4-1	TRBJ2-7	ASSQLAGGPYEQY
TRBV5-1	TRBJ2-3	ASSPDRVYTQY
TRBV3-1/TRBV3-2	TRBJ2-7	ASSQSSRAPLSYEQY
TRBV3-1/TRBV3-2	TRBJ2-7	ASSQGGDSSYEQY